One sample yielded the 32 T cell receptor beta chains listed below, sequenced in a study of blood T cells in healthy people across ages (dated by TCRdb to 2015 to 2017). Library creation used 5' RACE. TCRdb shows the sequencer as Illumina HiSeq 2500. The second PCR ran for about 7 to 11 cycles and used a J-beta primer mix along with a sample-barcoded 5' primer. TCRdb itself trimmed the public reads at Q25 with fastp, ran MiXCR and retained productive beta chains. For every CDR3 protein sequence, its rows merge into one entry that carries the most common genes and DNA. For this sample the table gives 750,000 to 950,000 distinct CDR3 sequences, of which roughly 25% were detected only once. The ten top clones hold about 3% of the sample. These data also featured in a second study, about T cells of mothers and their children.

Input material: blood. Source of these receptors: a boy aged 5-17 years in good health.

This chain connects TRBV7-2 to TRBJ1-3; maybe TRBD1 (5 bases). The length of the CDR3 is 16 residues. V was shortened by 2 bases and J by 4 bases, with 15 bases between the two germline ends. The V gene's germline CDR1 is SGHTA and CDR2 FQGNSA. CDR3 region: CASSLISWTQGNTIYF. The DNA of the CDR3 is TGTGCCAGCAGCTTAATTAGTTGGACACAAGGAAACACCATATATTTT.

This clonotype was detected only a few times. The chain joins TRBV9 to TRBJ2-3; D gene ambiguous. Germline-derived CDR1 and CDR2 are SGDLS and YYNGEE. The CDR3 contains 13 residues. V lost 4 bases and J 5 bases, leaving 11 bases between the germline ends. CDR3 nucleotide sequence: TGTGCCAGCAGCCCACAGCTGGTAGATACGCAGTATTTT. Protein sequence: CASSPQLVDTQYF.

This chain uses TRBV20-1 with TRBJ2-5; perhaps TRBD2 as D (6 bases). V was pared by 5 bases and J by 5 bases, with 12 bases between. The CDR3 sequence is 12 residues long. Looked up from germline, CDR1 is DFQATT and CDR2 is SNEGSKA (reference sequence). The CDR3 sequence is CSASPGEETQYF. The CDR3 nucleotides are TGCAGTGCTTCACCGGGGGAGGAGACCCAGTACTTC.

The rearrangement uses TRBV9 and TRBJ2-5; D is ambiguous. Germline lookup yields CDR1 SGDLS and CDR2 YYNGEE. V dropped 0 bases and J dropped 2 bases, with 11 bases sitting between them. The CDR3 has 15 residues. The CDR3 nucleotides are TGTGCCAGCAGCGTAGAAGGCCAAATTCAAGAGACCCAGTACTTC. It yields the protein CASSVEGQIQETQYF.

This clonotype was seen repeatedly, ten times or more. V gene TRBV7-6 combines with J gene TRBJ1-1, with 7 bases identical to TRBD1. The junction had 2 bases not matched to a gene; V was cut back by 4 bases and J by 0 bases. Per the germline V gene, CDR1 is SGHVS and CDR2 is FNYEAQ. This CDR3 contains 14 residues. The CDR3 is CASSSGGVNTEAFF. As DNA, the CDR3 is TGTGCCAGCAGCTCAGGGGGGGTGAACACTGAAGCTTTCTTT.

The chain links TRBV29-1 to TRBJ1-4; D remains ambiguous. The CDR3 has 12 amino acids. Germline loops: CDR1 SQVTM, CDR2 ANQGSEA. V lost 7 bases and J 0 bases, leaving 6 bases between the germline ends. The CDR3 DNA is TGCAGCGCCATTACAACTAATGAAAAACTGTTTTTT. Its translation: CSAITTNEKLFF.

This chain joins TRBV20-1 and TRBJ1-2, with 8 bases matching TRBD1. CDR3 length: 18 residues. V dropped 6 bases and J dropped 4; count of bases not matched to a gene: 22. Germline CDR1 and CDR2: DFQATT and SNEGSKA (reference sequence). CDR3 DNA: TGCAGTGCCCCGAAGGCCGGACAGGGTAAAGGTTCGGGCTATGGCTACACCTTC. Translated, it gives CSAPKAGQGKGSGYGYTF.

This clonotype was counted a single time. The CDR3 DNA follows: TGTGCCAGCAGCCCCCGCCGGGTCACAGATACGCAGTATTTT. It yields the protein CASSPRRVTDTQYF. The rearrangement uses TRBV5-4 and TRBJ2-3; D uncertain. Germline V gene data show CDR1 as SGHNT and CDR2 as YYREEE (reference sequence). Between the trimmed V and J ends, which lost 4 bases and 2 bases, there was a span of 11 bases. CDR3 length: 14 residues. The full variable domain, with the rest looked up from reference TRBV5-4 and TRBJ2-3, is ETGVTQSPTHLIKTRGQQVTLRCSSQSGHNTVSWYQQALGQGPQFIFQYYREEENGRGNFPPRFSGLQFPNYSSELNVNALELDDSALYLCASSPRRVTDTQYFGPGTRLTVL.

This clonotype came up a few times. The CDR3 region has the DNA TGTGCCAGCAGTGGCAAGACCGGCAGGGGCCATGGCTACACCTTC. This translates into CASSGKTGRGHGYTF. V usage is TRBV6-1 and J usage is TRBJ1-2, with D maybe TRBD1 (6 bases). This CDR3 is 15 amino acids long. The germline gives CDR1 MNHNS, CDR2 SASEGT. V lost 4 bases and J lost 6, with 18 bases in between.

The genes are TRBV29-1 and TRBJ2-7; 9 positions agree with TRBD2. The DNA end is more similar to TRBJ2-1, so the J call may be wrong. This CDR3 region has 18 residues. CDR1 and CDR2 (germline): SQVTM, ANQGSEA. This chain's CDR3 is CSVEDRYLGGGAHNEQFF. In DNA form, the CDR3 reads TGCAGCGTTGAAGATAGATATTTGGGCGGGGGGGCCCACAATGAGCAGTTCTTC.

The CDR3 DNA reads as TGCAGTGCTAGAGATCCTAGAGCGGGGGGTGGAGGGGAGCAGTTCTTC. Residues: CSARDPRAGGGGEQFF. This chain links TRBV20-1 with TRBJ2-1; 9 bases line up with TRBD2. Germline V CDR1 and CDR2: DFQATT, SNEGSKA (reference sequence). With V trimmed by 0 bases and J by 10 bases, 13 bases remained unmatched. CDR3 length: 16 amino acids.

This chain connects TRBV6-1 to TRBJ1-2; 7 bases align to TRBD1. Trimming cost V 6 bases and J 4 bases; bases outside gene matches: 17. The CDR3 loop spans 17 amino acids. The V gene's germline CDR1 is MNHNS and CDR2 SASEGT. CDR3 sequence: CASRSPGTALGSYGYTF. In DNA form, the CDR3 reads TGTGCCAGCAGATCTCCCGGGACAGCGCTTGGGAGCTATGGCTACACCTTC.

The rearrangement joins TRBV2 to TRBJ2-5; 8 nucleotides agree with TRBD1. With V trimmed by 4 bases and J by 6 bases, 7 bases remained unmatched. Germline V gene lookup returns CDR1 SNHLY and CDR2 FYNNEI. The CDR3 extends over 14 amino acids. The CDR3 sequence: CASSAGQGSKTQYF. CDR3 bases: TGTGCCAGCAGTGCCGGACAGGGTAGTAAGACCCAGTACTTC. Based on the CDR3 plus reference TRBV2 and TRBJ2-5, the full variable domain is EPEVTQTPSHQVTQMGQEVILRCVPISNHLYFYWYRQILGQKVEFLVSFYNNEISEKSEIFDDQFSVERPDGSNFTLKIRSTKLEDSAMYFCASSAGQGSKTQYFGPGTRLLVL.

This rearrangement joins TRBV4-2 to TRBJ1-6, with 8 bases aligning to TRBD1. In germline, CDR1 is LGHNA, CDR2 YNFKEQ. The CDR3 extends over 15 amino acids. The V gene end was trimmed by 1 base and the J gene end by 8 bases; junction bases not matched to a gene: 4. The CDR3 DNA is TGTGCCAGCAGCCAAGGGACAGGGATGGATTCACCCCTCCACTTT. It specifies CASSQGTGMDSPLHF.

The chain has TRBV27 and TRBJ1-2, with a weak D call TRBD1 (5 bases). Trimming took 1 base from V and 8 from J, leaving 11 bases between them. Germline CDR1 is MNHEY and CDR2 is SMNVEV (reference sequence). The CDR3 totals 13 residues. This CDR3 is CASSLWQGGGYTF. The CDR3 nucleotides are TGTGCCAGCAGTTTATGGCAGGGTGGGGGCTACACCTTC.

V is TRBV24-1 and J is TRBJ2-3, with 9 bases matching TRBD1. Germline loops: CDR1 KGHDR, CDR2 SFDVKD. The CDR3 totals 16 residues. Trimming cost V 5 bases and J 3 bases; bases outside gene matches: 8. CDR3 loop: CATSVGQGFGTDTQYF. The CDR3 coding sequence is TGTGCCACCAGTGTCGGACAGGGGTTTGGAACAGATACGCAGTATTTT.

This clonotype was observed a handful of times. The chain recombines TRBV6-5 with TRBJ2-1; 9 bases are a match to TRBD1. The J call is in doubt because the DNA end fits TRBJ2-5 better. The CDR3 is made up of 15 amino acids. The germline CDR1 and CDR2 sequences are MNHEY and SVGAGI. Written as DNA, the CDR3 is TGTGCCAGCAGTTACTCCGGACAGGGGTTGGAGACCCAGTACTTC. Translation gives CASSYSGQGLETQYF.

This clonotype appeared a few times. The chain joins TRBV4-1 to TRBJ2-1, with 7 bases lining up with TRBD1. CDR1 MGHRA and CDR2 YSYEKL come from the germline V gene. With V trimmed by 6 bases and J by 8 bases, 13 bases remained unmatched. This CDR3 is 15 amino acids long. The CDR3 sequence is CASRKQGIRLDEQFF. The CDR3 nucleotides are TGCGCCAGCAGAAAACAGGGGATCCGTCTCGATGAGCAGTTCTTC.

This clonotype was seen a handful of times. A read error may account for a junction end that differs from germline. The chain recombines TRBV5-1 with TRBJ2-7; 10 positions agree with TRBD1. Germline V gene lookup returns CDR1 SGHRS and CDR2 YFSETQ. The CDR3 contains 16 residues. CDR3 DNA: TGCGCCAGCAGCTTGGGAGGGACAGGGGCATCCTACGGGCAGTACTTC. Amino acids: CASSLGGTGASYGQYF.

In its sample, this clonotype was seen a few times. The rearrangement joins TRBV28 to TRBJ1-4, with 8 bases identical to TRBD1. With V trimmed by 6 bases and J by 0 bases, 12 bases remained unmatched. Looked up from germline, CDR1 is MDHEN and CDR2 is SYDVKM. This CDR3 has 18 amino acids. The CDR3 DNA follows: TGTGCCAGCAGCAGGCCCCAGGGGGCTCTTGCAACTAATGAAAAACTGTTTTTT. Residues: CASSRPQGALATNEKLFF.

The chain couples TRBV7-8 to TRBJ2-5; tentatively, D is TRBD2 (5 bases). The V and J ends lost 4 bases and 3 bases respectively, with 12 bases between them. The CDR3 totals 14 residues. CDR1 and CDR2 (germline): SGHVS, FQNEAQ. The CDR3 DNA is TGTGCCAGCAGCTCCACGGGGATTAAAGAGACCCAGTACTTC. Translating it yields CASSSTGIKETQYF.

The genes are TRBV27 and TRBJ2-2; tentatively, D is TRBD2 (5 bases). In germline, CDR1 is MNHEY, CDR2 SMNVEV (reference sequence). Trimming stripped 3 bases from V and 5 bases from J, with 16 bases between. There are 16 residues in the CDR3. CDR3: CASSFLGGRGTGELFF. DNA of the CDR3: TGTGCCAGCAGTTTTCTGGGCGGCAGAGGGACCGGGGAGCTGTTTTTT.

This clonotype was counted only a few times. This rearrangement joins TRBV12-3 or TRBV12-4 to TRBJ2-5; 9 bases agree with TRBD1. The CDR3 consists of 15 residues. The V segment lost 6 bases and the J segment 1 base; nucleotides outside the gene matches: 6. This CDR3 reads CASSRDRAFQETQYF. CDR3 DNA: TGTGCCAGCAGCCGGGACAGGGCTTTCCAAGAGACCCAGTACTTC.

This clonotype was counted at least ten times. This rearrangement joins TRBV4-2 to TRBJ2-5, with 8 bases lining up with TRBD2. V lost 0 bases to trimming and J lost 1 base; unmatched junction nucleotides: 1. The CDR3 contains 15 residues. Germline CDR1 is LGHNA and CDR2 is YNFKEQ. In DNA form, the CDR3 reads TGTGCCAGCAGCCAAGATCGGGGGGGCCAAGAGACCCAGTACTTC. Protein product: CASSQDRGGQETQYF.

This clonotype was picked up a small number of times. The chain has TRBV27 and TRBJ2-4; a possible D gene is TRBD1 (5 bases). Trimming left V 8 bases short and J 9 bases short, with 8 bases between. This CDR3 is 10 amino acids long. CDR1 is MNHEY, CDR2 SMNVEV, per germline (reference sequence). The CDR3, as DNA: TGTGCCAGCGGCCAGGGCATTCAGTACTTC. The encoded protein is CASGQGIQYF.

This chain uses TRBV5-1 with TRBJ2-3, with 7 bases matching TRBD2. The CDR3 extends over 16 amino acids. The V gene end was trimmed by 4 bases and the J gene end by 3 bases; junction bases not matched to a gene: 11. The germline V gene encodes CDR1 SGHRS and CDR2 YFSETQ. The CDR3 bases are TGCGCCAGCAGCCCAAGATGGGGGGGACGGACAGATACGCAGTATTTT. This codes for CASSPRWGGRTDTQYF.

DNA of the CDR3: TGTGCCAGCAGTCCCGACAGGGGTGATTCACCCCTCCACTTT. Translating it yields CASSPDRGDSPLHF. This chain links TRBV28 with TRBJ1-6; 8 bases are shared with TRBD1. Germline V gives CDR1 MDHEN, CDR2 SYDVKM. CDR3 length: 14 amino acids. V gave up 5 bases and J gave up 8 bases; unmatched junction bases: 5.

This clonotype was found many times. The rearrangement uses TRBV9 and TRBJ2-1, with D perhaps TRBD1 or TRBD2 (5 bases each). The CDR3 covers 15 residues. Trimming removed 3 bases from V and 7 bases from J, with 17 bases in between. Germline CDR1 SGDLS, CDR2 YYNGEE. CDR3 loop: CASSDSGRGRNEQFF. CDR3 nucleotide sequence: TGTGCCAGCAGCGACAGCGGACGGGGCCGGAATGAGCAGTTCTTC.

This clonotype was picked up a small number of times. V gene TRBV24-1 combines with J gene TRBJ2-5; D assignment may be TRBD1 or TRBD2 (6 bases each). V was cut by 6 bases and J by 4 bases, with 17 bases left in between. Germline assignment: CDR1 KGHDR and CDR2 SFDVKD. This CDR3 spans 15 amino acids. The CDR3 region has the DNA TGTGCCACCAGTACGAAAGGGGGGCGTACAGAGACCCAGTACTTC. Its translation is CATSTKGGRTETQYF.

The V call is TRBV4-1, the J call TRBJ2-3; 7 bases agree with TRBD2. Losses at the gene ends were 0 bases for V and 6 bases for J; bases not matched to a gene: 6. The germline gives CDR1 MGHRA, CDR2 YSYEKL. The CDR3 extends over 15 amino acids. The CDR3 nucleotides read TGCGCCAGCAGCCAAGAGGGCGCGGGAGCGGATACGCAGTATTTT. This codes for CASSQEGAGADTQYF.

The table lists this clonotype with a few counts. This chain's CDR3 is CASSPGLAGGVAKNIQYF. CDR3 coding DNA: TGCGCCAGCAGCCCGGGACTAGCGGGGGGGGTGGCCAAAAACATTCAGTACTTC. The chain employs TRBV4-1 and TRBJ2-4, with 16 bases fitting TRBD2. The ends lost 4 bases at V and 1 base at J; junction bases unmatched: 4. The CDR3 consists of 18 residues. CDR1 is MGHRA and CDR2 is YSYEKL in the germline V gene.

V gene TRBV7-9 combines with J gene TRBJ1-3; D is unclear. V was pared by 4 bases and J by 0 bases, with 10 bases between. The CDR3 spans 15 residues. Germline V gene data show CDR1 as SEHNR and CDR2 as FQNEAQ (reference sequence). The CDR3 spells CASSWSEGSGNTIYF. CDR3 bases: TGTGCCAGCAGCTGGAGTGAGGGCTCTGGAAACACCATATATTTT.